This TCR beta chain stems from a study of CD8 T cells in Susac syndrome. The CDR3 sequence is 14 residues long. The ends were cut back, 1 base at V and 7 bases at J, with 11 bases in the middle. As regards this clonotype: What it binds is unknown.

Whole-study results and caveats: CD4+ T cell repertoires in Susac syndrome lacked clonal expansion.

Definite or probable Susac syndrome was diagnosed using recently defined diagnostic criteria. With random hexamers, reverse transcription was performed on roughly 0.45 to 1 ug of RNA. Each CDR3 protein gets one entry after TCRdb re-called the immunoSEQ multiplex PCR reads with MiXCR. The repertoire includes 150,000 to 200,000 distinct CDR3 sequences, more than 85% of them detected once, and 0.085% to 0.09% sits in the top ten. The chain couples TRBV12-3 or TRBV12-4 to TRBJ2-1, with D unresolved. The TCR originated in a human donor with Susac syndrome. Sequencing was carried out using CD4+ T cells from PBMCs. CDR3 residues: CASSLGPGSNEQFF. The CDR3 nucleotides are TGTGCCAGCAGTTTAGGTCCAGGTTCGAATGAGCAGTTCTTC.